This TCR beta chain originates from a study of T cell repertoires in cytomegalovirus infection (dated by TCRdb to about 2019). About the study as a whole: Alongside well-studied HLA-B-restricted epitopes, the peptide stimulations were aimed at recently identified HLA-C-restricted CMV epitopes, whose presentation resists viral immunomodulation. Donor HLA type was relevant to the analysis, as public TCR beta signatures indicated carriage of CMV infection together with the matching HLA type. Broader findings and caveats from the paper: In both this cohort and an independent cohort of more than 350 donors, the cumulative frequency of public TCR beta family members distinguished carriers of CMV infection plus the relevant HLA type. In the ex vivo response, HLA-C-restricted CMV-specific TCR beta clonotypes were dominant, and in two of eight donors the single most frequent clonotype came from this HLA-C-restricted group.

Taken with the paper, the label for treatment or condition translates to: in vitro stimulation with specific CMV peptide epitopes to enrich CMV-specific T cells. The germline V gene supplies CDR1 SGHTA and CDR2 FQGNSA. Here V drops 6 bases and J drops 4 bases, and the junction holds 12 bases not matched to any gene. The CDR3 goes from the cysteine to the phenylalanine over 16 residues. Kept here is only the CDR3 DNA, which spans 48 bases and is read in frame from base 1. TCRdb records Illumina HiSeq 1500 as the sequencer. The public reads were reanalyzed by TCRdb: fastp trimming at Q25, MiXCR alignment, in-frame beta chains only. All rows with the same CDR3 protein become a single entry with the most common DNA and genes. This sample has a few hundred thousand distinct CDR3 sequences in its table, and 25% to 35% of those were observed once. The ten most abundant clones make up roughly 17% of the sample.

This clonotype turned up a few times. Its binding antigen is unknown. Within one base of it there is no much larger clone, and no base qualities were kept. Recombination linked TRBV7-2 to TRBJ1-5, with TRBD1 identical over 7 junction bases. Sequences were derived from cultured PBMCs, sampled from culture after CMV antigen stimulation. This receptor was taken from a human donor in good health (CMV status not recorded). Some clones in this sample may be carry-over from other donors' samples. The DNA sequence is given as TGTGCCAGCAGTATAAGACAGGGTGCAGGAAATCAGCCCCAGCATTTT. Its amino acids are CASSIRQGAGNQPQHF.